Here is one T cell receptor beta chain with its context. V lost 6 bases to trimming and J lost 0 bases; unmatched junction nucleotides: 5. The CDR3 is 15 amino acids. Germline V gives CDR1 SNHLY, CDR2 FYNNEI. The entry originates in a study of blood T cell repertoires in COVID-19. For the study at large: Sites across the United States, Italy and Spain contributed samples from acute and convalescent COVID-19.

Original data processing: Researchers report that nucleated cell counts were estimated from reference gene primer amplification. Clones were sequenced by immunoSEQ multiplex PCR, and TCRdb holds only the in-frame ones, with some missing. D and trimming were read from the DNA, whereas the V and J calls and clone size are those reported in that table. This sample has about 83,000 clones, with around 90% found just once. This sequence joins TRBV2 and TRBJ2-7; 10 nucleotides align to TRBD2. The sequenced material came from peripheral blood. This sequence was found in a human donor in a cohort sampled during active COVID-19. The CDR3 nucleotides read TGTGCCAGCAGCGTAGCTAGCGGGGGCTCCTACGAGCAGTACTTC. This translates into CASSVASGGSYEQYF. Using reference TRBV2 and TRBJ2-7 for the parts outside the CDR3, the full variable domain is EPEVTQTPSHQVTQMGQEVILRCVPISNHLYFYWYRQILGQKVEFLVSFYNNEISEKSEIFDDQFSVERPDGSNFTLKIRSTKLEDSAMYFCASSVASGGSYEQYFGPGTRLTVT.